This TCR beta chain was obtained from a study of cytotoxic CD8 clonotypes in ibrutinib-treated CLL. Study context: Partial response occurred in about 25 patients and complete response in 2; at median about 6 years, about 14 remained remitted and around 12 progressed. The study, taken as a whole, reports: An increase in clonality occurred at ibrutinib response, followed by a return toward baseline at progression.

TCR beta libraries used approximately 1.8 micrograms of genomic DNA from cryopreserved PBMCs. To note about this clone: The antigen remains undetermined.

With sequencing, the targeted depth ranged from 1 in 200,000 to 1 in 1 million T cells. Only in-frame clones appear in the TCRdb table, and some are missing; sequencing was by immunoSEQ multiplex PCR. The sample lists about 44,000 clones, approximately 74% seen once, with less than 15% in the top ten. CDR3 length: 13 amino acids. The germline V gene encodes CDR1 SQVTM and CDR2 ANQGSEA. V was pared by 5 bases and J by 8 bases, with 18 bases between. Material: PBMCs, obtained after 12 months of ibrutinib treatment. V and J are TRBV29-1 and TRBJ1-1, with D perhaps TRBD1 (5 bases). The TCR sequence derives from a human donor with chronic lymphocytic leukemia. The CDR3 sequence: CSVLLSSGGEAFF. CDR3 in DNA: TGCAGCGTTCTTTTGTCGTCGGGGGGGGAAGCTTTCTTT.